This TCR beta chain was obtained from a study of CD8+ T cells in alopecia areata. The sequencing template was cDNA reverse transcribed from extracted RNA. The protocol was immunoSEQ multiplex PCR, while the TCRdb copy is restricted to in-frame clones and leaves out a portion. The sample includes approximately 210,000 clones, approximately 70% of them seen just once. Germline V gives CDR1 GTSNPN, CDR2 SVGIG (reference sequence). The CDR3 extends over 13 amino acids. The ends were cut back, 0 bases at V and 1 base at J, with 4 bases in the middle. Described treatment: oral pan-JAK inhibitor, 5-10 mg twice daily.

This sample comprised CD4+ T cells sorted from blood, obtained around week 42, from a patient treated with tofacitinib. This sequence originates from a human donor with alopecia areata. The genes are TRBV30 and TRBJ1-5; D gene ambiguous. The CDR3 here is CAWSVVSNQPQHF. CDR3 nucleotide sequence: TGTGCCTGGAGTGTGGTGAGCAATCAGCCCCAGCATTTT.